A single sample gave rise to the 25 T cell receptor beta chains below, sequenced in a study of early T cells in non-severe SARS-CoV-2 infection. TCRdb called the 5' RACE reads again in MiXCR, with one record for every CDR3 protein. Of 35,000 to 45,000 distinct CDR3 sequences listed, 9% to 15% are singletons. Sequenced sample: whole blood. Receptor source: an adult who was a healthcare worker with PCR-confirmed SARS-CoV-2 infection or an uninfected control (not recorded which).

This clonotype has at least ten counts. This sequence joins TRBV19 and TRBJ2-2, with 10 bases that match TRBD2. V dropped 5 bases and J dropped 6; count of bases not matched to a gene: 3. In germline, CDR1 is LNHDA, CDR2 SQIVND (reference sequence). The CDR3 length is 14 residues. The CDR3 DNA follows: TGTGCCAGTAGTCTAGGGACTAGCGCCGGGGAGCTGTTTTTT. This translates into CASSLGTSAGELFF.

This clonotype was counted ten times or more. The chain links TRBV29-1 to TRBJ1-1; perhaps TRBD1 as D (5 bases). The V end was cut by 2 bases, the J end by 4 bases, with 14 bases between. Germline lookup yields CDR1 SQVTM and CDR2 ANQGSEA. This CDR3 spans 14 amino acids. This CDR3 is CSVERRQYRTEAFF. The CDR3 DNA is TGCAGCGTTGAAAGGCGACAGTATCGCACTGAAGCTTTCTTT.

Many counts were recorded for this clonotype. V gene TRBV5-1 combines with J gene TRBJ2-7; D is possibly TRBD2 (6 bases). Deletions cut 2 bases from V and 2 bases from J, with 14 bases between. From germline, CDR1 is SGHRS and CDR2 YFSETQ. CDR3 length: 15 residues. CDR3 amino acids: CASSFGGSGAYEQYF. DNA for the CDR3: TGCGCCAGCAGCTTTGGGGGATCGGGGGCCTACGAGCAGTACTTC.

This clonotype was counted between two and nine times. The chain joins TRBV20-1 to TRBJ2-1, with TRBD2 identical over 7 bases. CDR3 length: 14 residues. Germline trimming cut 1 base from V and 6 bases from J; bases unmatched to any gene: 6. CDR1 is DFQATT and CDR2 is SNEGSKA in the germline V gene (reference sequence). The CDR3 coding sequence is TGCAGTGCTAGAGTGGGGACTATCCTCAATGAGCAGTTCTTC. This encodes CSARVGTILNEQFF.

This clonotype was picked up many times. V usage is TRBV7-9 and J usage is TRBJ2-3, with D possibly matching TRBD2 (6 bases). The germline V gene encodes CDR1 SEHNR and CDR2 FQNEAQ (reference sequence). The CDR3 is 16 residues long. The ends were cut back, 6 bases at V and 4 bases at J, with 20 bases in the middle. Written as DNA, the CDR3 is TGTGCCAGCAGGCTATTCGGAGGTGGAGGGGCAGATACGCAGTATTTT. This encodes CASRLFGGGGADTQYF. The entire variable domain, with the rest obtained from reference TRBV7-9 and TRBJ2-3, is as follows: DTGVSQNPRHKITKRGQNVTFRCDPISEHNRLYWYRQTLGQGPEFLTYFQNEAQLEKSRLLSDRFSAERPKGSFSTLEIQRTEQGDSAMYLCASRLFGGGGADTQYFGPGTRLTVL.

This clonotype has a count of ten or more. The chain links TRBV12-3 or TRBV12-4 to TRBJ1-5, with 8 bases fitting TRBD1. This CDR3 is 14 amino acids long. Trimming at V came to 4 bases and at J to 2 bases, leaving 1 base not matched to a gene. The CDR3 region has the DNA TGTGCCAGCAGTTCGACAGGGGGCAATCAGCCCCAGCATTTT. Amino acid sequence: CASSSTGGNQPQHF.

This clonotype was recorded at least ten times. The rearrangement joins TRBV7-9 to TRBJ2-3; a possible D gene is TRBD2 (6 bases). V was pared by 5 bases and J by 8 bases, with 11 bases between. CDR1 SEHNR and CDR2 FQNEAQ come from the germline V gene (reference sequence). The CDR3 is 12 residues long. The CDR3 spells CASSTPGGTQYF. CDR3 DNA sequence: TGTGCCAGCAGCACCCCCGGGGGTACGCAGTATTTT.

As regards this clonotype: One base away lies a much larger clone, so this may be a sequencing read error. The chain has TRBV7-2 and TRBJ2-1, with TRBD1 identical over 7 bases. The CDR3 sequence is 13 residues long. The germline CDR1 and CDR2 sequences are SGHTA and FQGNSA. CDR3 residues: CVSRTGAYNEQFF. The CDR3 bases are TGTGTCAGCAGAACAGGGGCCTACAATGAGCAGTTCTTC.

This clonotype was counted many times. The CDR3 DNA is TGTGCCAGCAGCCTAACACGGGACAGGGAGCAGGAGCAGTACTTC. Amino acid sequence: CASSLTRDREQEQYF. This sequence joins TRBV7-9 and TRBJ2-7; 9 bases are a match to TRBD1. The length of the CDR3 is 15 residues. Trimming removed 5 bases from V and 7 bases from J; junction bases left unmatched: 12. Germline CDR1 is SEHNR and CDR2 is FQNEAQ (reference sequence). The full variable domain, in which reference TRBV7-9 and TRBJ2-7 provide the parts outside the CDR3, is DTGVSQNPRHKITKRGQNVTFRCDPISEHNRLYWYRQTLGQGPEFLTYFQNEAQLEKSRLLSDRFSAERPKGSFSTLEIQRTEQGDSAMYLCASSLTRDREQEQYFGPGTRLTVT.

This clonotype was counted a few times. The J gene is TRBJ1-1, the V gene TRBV30; D not resolved. The V end lost 7 bases, the J end lost 1 base, and 10 bases lay between the germline ends. CDR3 length equals 12 residues. Germline V lookup: CDR1 GTSNPN, CDR2 SVGIG (reference sequence). This CDR3 is CASGRANTEAFF. The DNA for the CDR3 is TGTGCCTCCGGACGGGCGAACACTGAAGCTTTCTTT.

This clonotype was found many times. This rearrangement joins TRBV11-2 to TRBJ2-1, with D unclear. This CDR3 spans 14 amino acids. Germline values: CDR1 SGHAT, CDR2 FQNNGV. Trimming removed 3 bases from V and 7 bases from J, with 13 bases in between. In nucleotides, the CDR3 is TGTGCCAGCAGCTTTTCTTCCCTCAAGAATGAGCAGTTCTTC. Its protein product is CASSFSSLKNEQFF.

This chain joins TRBV28 and TRBJ1-5; TRBD1 matches 7 bases. Germline CDR1 and CDR2: MDHEN and SYDVKM. This CDR3 has 12 amino acids. After removal of 3 bases from V and 15 bases from J, the junction contained 8 bases not matched to a gene. The CDR3 protein is CASSFRHRGWHF. The CDR3 DNA follows: TGTGCCAGCAGTTTCCGTCACAGGGGATGGCATTTT.

This sequence joins TRBV6-6 and TRBJ2-3, with D perhaps TRBD2 (6 bases). V was trimmed by 6 bases and J by 2 bases, leaving 21 bases between them. Germline-derived CDR1 and CDR2 are MNHNY and SVGAGI (reference sequence). CDR3 size: 17 residues. Here the CDR3 DNA reads TGTGCCAGCAGGCCTGACTCTAGCGACCGATACACAGATACGCAGTATTTT. Translated: CASRPDSSDRYTDTQYF.

The V call is TRBV11-1, the J call TRBJ2-5, with D unresolved. Germline V gene sequence: CDR1 SGHAT, CDR2 FQDESV (reference sequence). This CDR3 has 14 residues. V was cut by 3 bases and J by 1 base, with 9 bases left in between. The CDR3 sequence is CASSFDPTQETQYF. The CDR3 nucleotides read TGTGCCAGCAGCTTCGATCCCACCCAAGAGACCCAGTACTTC.

This clonotype was counted between two and nine times. This sequence joins TRBV7-2 and TRBJ2-3, with a weak D call TRBD2 (6 bases). The V gene lost 1 base and the J gene lost 2 bases, with 16 bases spanning the gap. The CDR3 covers 17 residues. The V gene's germline CDR1 is SGHTA and CDR2 FQGNSA. CDR3 loop: CASSLGRARGATDTQYF. CDR3 nucleotide sequence: TGTGCCAGCAGCTTAGGAAGGGCCCGCGGGGCCACAGATACGCAGTATTTT.

Ten or more counts support this clonotype. The J gene is TRBJ2-7, the V gene TRBV27, with D perhaps matching TRBD2 (6 bases). Trimming took off 7 bases at V and 5 bases at J, with 12 bases between the two ends. The CDR3 is 12 amino acids. Germline V lookup: CDR1 MNHEY, CDR2 SMNVEV (reference sequence). CDR3 loop: CASKDGSHEQYF. The DNA of the CDR3 is TGTGCCAGCAAGGACGGGAGCCACGAGCAGTACTTC.

The chain employs TRBV28 and TRBJ2-3; 7 nucleotides align to TRBD1. Per the germline V gene, CDR1 is MDHEN and CDR2 is SYDVKM. The CDR3 is made up of 14 amino acids. V trimming: 5 bases; J trimming: 6 bases; junction bases outside the gene matches: 8. The CDR3 region has the DNA TGTGCCAGCAGTCTGGACAGGAGGTTGGATACGCAGTATTTT. This gives the protein CASSLDRRLDTQYF.

This clonotype has a count of ten or more. The chain has TRBV20-1 and TRBJ2-1, with 10 bases lining up with TRBD2. V lost 6 bases to trimming and J lost 8 bases; unmatched junction nucleotides: 13. CDR1 is DFQATT and CDR2 is SNEGSKA in the germline V gene (reference sequence). There are 15 residues in the CDR3. CDR3 in DNA: TGCAGTGCCACCCAAAGCGGGGGGGCGTTCGATGAGCAGTTCTTC. Protein product: CSATQSGGAFDEQFF.

There are many counts of this clonotype. The chain recombines TRBV11-2 with TRBJ2-5; D is uncertain. Germline CDR1 reads SGHAT; CDR2 reads FQNNGV. This CDR3 is built from 13 residues. V lost 5 bases, J lost 5 bases, and 12 bases lay in between. The CDR3, as DNA: TGTGCCAGCAGCCCCGACCTATGGGAGACCCAGTACTTC. Translating gives CASSPDLWETQYF.

This chain links TRBV15 with TRBJ1-1; perhaps TRBD1 as D (6 bases). Germline V gives CDR1 LNHNV, CDR2 YYDKDF (reference sequence). The CDR3 loop spans 15 amino acids. V gave up 0 bases and J gave up 10 bases, with 18 bases separating them. The CDR3 spells CATSRDPGAPSGAFF. CDR3 DNA: TGTGCCACCAGCAGAGATCCAGGGGCACCCTCGGGAGCTTTCTTT.

J is TRBJ2-7 and V is TRBV20-1, with a weak D call TRBD1 (5 bases). Germline lookup yields CDR1 DFQATT and CDR2 SNEGSKA (reference sequence). CDR3 size: 11 residues. The V end was cut by 6 bases, the J end by 2 bases, with 8 bases between. The CDR3 loop is CSAEGAYEQYF. The CDR3 region has the DNA TGCAGTGCCGAAGGGGCCTACGAGCAGTACTTC.

The V gene is TRBV9, the J gene TRBJ2-1; TRBD2 aligns across 7 bases. The CDR3 consists of 15 residues. The V and J ends lost 3 bases and 6 bases, in that order; junction bases with no gene match: 9. Per the germline V gene, CDR1 is SGDLS and CDR2 is YYNGEE. CDR3 sequence: CASSGRPPGGNEQFF. DNA of the CDR3: TGTGCCAGCAGCGGTAGACCCCCGGGAGGCAATGAGCAGTTCTTC.

J is TRBJ2-7 and V is TRBV28; D is undetermined. V was pared by 5 bases and J by 4 bases, with 9 bases between. This CDR3 has 12 amino acids. Germline lookup yields CDR1 MDHEN and CDR2 SYDVKM. CDR3 coding DNA: TGTGCCAGCAGTCGCCTAAGTTACGAGCAGTACTTC. This gives the protein CASSRLSYEQYF.

There are many counts of this clonotype. This chain connects TRBV5-6 to TRBJ2-1, with D uncertain. Trimming took off 0 bases at V and 5 bases at J, with 12 bases between the two ends. CDR3 length: 15 residues. Looked up from germline, CDR1 is SGHDT and CDR2 is YYEEEE. Here the CDR3 DNA reads TGTGCCAGCAGCTTGGTTGGAGTAGACCACAATGAGCAGTTCTTC. Protein sequence: CASSLVGVDHNEQFF.

This clonotype was detected a few times. This chain joins TRBV5-1 and TRBJ2-5, with 11 positions matching TRBD2. The CDR3 runs 20 residues. CDR1 SGHRS and CDR2 YFSETQ come from the germline V gene. J lost 5 bases, V lost 1 base, and 19 bases had no gene match. CDR3 bases: TGCGCCAGCAGCTTGTGGGGGACTAGCGGATCTACAACGACGGTCGAGACCCAGTACTTC. This encodes CASSLWGTSGSTTTVETQYF.